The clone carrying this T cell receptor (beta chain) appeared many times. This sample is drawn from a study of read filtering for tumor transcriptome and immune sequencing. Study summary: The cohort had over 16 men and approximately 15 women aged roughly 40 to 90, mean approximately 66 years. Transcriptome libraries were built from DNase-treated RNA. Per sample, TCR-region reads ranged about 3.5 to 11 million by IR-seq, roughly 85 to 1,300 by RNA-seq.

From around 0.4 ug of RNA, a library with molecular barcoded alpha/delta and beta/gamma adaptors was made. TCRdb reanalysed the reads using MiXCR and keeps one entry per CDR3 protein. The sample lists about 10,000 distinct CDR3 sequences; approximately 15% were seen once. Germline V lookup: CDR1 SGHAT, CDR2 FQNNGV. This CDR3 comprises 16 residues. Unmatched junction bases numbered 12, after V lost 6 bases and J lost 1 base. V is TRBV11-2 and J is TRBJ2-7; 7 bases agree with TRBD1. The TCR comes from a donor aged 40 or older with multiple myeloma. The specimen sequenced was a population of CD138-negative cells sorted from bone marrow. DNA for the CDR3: TGTGCCAGCAGGTCCCTCGCAGGGGGATATTCCTACGAGCAGTACTTC. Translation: CASRSLAGGYSYEQYF.